This T cell receptor (beta chain) was sequenced in a study of cytomegalovirus exposure and HLA in healthy donors. The study, taken as a whole, reports: Beyond CMV serostatus, there was no information to go on about immune exposure. Most of the CMV-associated TCR beta chains (in a later analysis) appeared to be HLA-restricted. For most TCR beta V segments, an earlier analysis put the productive rate at about 90% or about 30% of the time.

This clone showed up just once. What it binds is not known. Primers: 60 Vbeta forward and 13 Jbeta reverse. Assay used: immunoSEQ multiplex PCR; TCRdb lists only in-frame clones, some missing. The sample yields 150,000 to 200,000 clones, around 80% seen once. In germline, CDR1 is SGHTS, CDR2 YDEGEE. V lost 2 bases to trimming and J lost 6 bases, with 11 bases between them. This CDR3 comprises 14 residues. Every donor was a healthy person donating bone marrow. This sequence originates from a woman aged 40 to 55 in good health and CMV-seropositive. The J gene is TRBJ2-2, the V gene TRBV5-8, with D perhaps matching TRBD1 (5 bases). Sequenced sample: PBMCs. CDR3 sequence (DNA): TGTGCCAGCAGCTTCGGCTCAGGGCCCGGGGAGCTGTTTTTT. Encoded protein: CASSFGSGPGELFF.